This T cell receptor beta chain was documented in a study of blood T cell repertoires in COVID-19. Overall study: The study drew acute and convalescent COVID-19 samples from the United States, Italy and Spain.

In the original workflow: Estimates of nucleated cell counts were drawn from the amplification of reference gene primers. Profiled with immunoSEQ multiplex PCR; TCRdb holds only in-frame clones, not every one. That table gives V, J and clone size, and the DNA gave D and trimming. The sample has around 49,000 clones, 81% seen once. Germline V gives CDR1 SNHLY, CDR2 FYNNEI. The CDR3 consists of 17 residues. The V end was cut by 4 bases, the J end by 4 bases, with 20 bases between. Followed over time, Seattle patients had been enrolled while infection was active. This receptor was taken from a woman of 80 years or more with COVID-19, enrolled during active disease. J is TRBJ2-1 and V is TRBV2, with D perhaps matching TRBD1 (6 bases). The sample taken for sequencing was peripheral blood. CDR3 region: CASSGDKVGGPYNEQFF. In nucleotides, the CDR3 is TGTGCCAGCAGTGGGGACAAAGTAGGGGGTCCTTACAATGAGCAGTTCTTC.